This note documents a single T cell receptor (beta chain) sequence. Ten or more counts support this clonotype. Its antigen target is currently unknown. No base quality values were provided; no much bigger clone lies one nucleotide off. For the unsorted PBMC libraries, 2 million PBMCs were stored in RNAlater at -80 degrees C until RNA extraction and were used to generate the libraries. Peripheral blood was subjected to Ficoll-Hypaque density gradient centrifugation to isolate PBMCs, which were then cryopreserved in liquid nitrogen. cDNA synthesis used template-switch 5'RACE with a primer carrying a 10-nucleotide random unique molecular identifier tagging each TCR transcript. Every sequencing run covered 15-18 subjects and yielded more than 160 million TCR-beta sequences. The RNeasy kit was used to extract total RNA. Using the KAPA Real-time Library Amplification kit, TCR-beta VDJ regions were amplified with primers for the TCR constant region and the 5'RACE anchor. Sample indexes and Illumina adaptors were added in a first PCR, and a second PCR then increased library yield. After Ampure bead purification, the roughly 650 bp TCR product was size-selected on a 2% E-gel SizeSelection system. Before pooling, library quality was assessed on a Bioanalyzer, concentration was determined with Qubit, and library quantification was performed with the Kapa Library Quantification kit. An Illumina HiSeq 2500 sequenced the libraries paired-end 2 x 150 bp. To increase sequence diversity, roughly 24-31% phiX was spiked into each library pool. The original pipeline was this. The quality-filtered reads were processed with the UMI-based MiGEC pipeline, whose error correction step removed more than 80% of the raw TCR sequences. IMGT germline references were used for aligning VDJ genes, and each clonotype was defined as a unique CDR3 amino acid sequence together with its V-J genes. Clonal expansion, Shannon diversity, and CDR3 relatedness (CalcPairwiseDistances, ClusterSamples) were evaluated with VDJtools, and phylogenetic trees were built with CLCbio workbench. Expanded clones were defined as having at least 8 unique UMIs, based on coefficient-of-variation modelling across technical triplicates. The public reads were reprocessed in TCRdb via fastp at Q25 and MiXCR, keeping in-frame beta chains. CDR3 protein sequences are deduplicated, and each keeps its most common genes and DNA. It is TCRdb's table, rather than the study itself, that gives the V and J calls and clone size. This sample lists about 59,000 distinct CDR3 sequences; more than 9.5% were detected once. The ten largest clones represent roughly 10% of the sample.

This specimen belongs to a study of neurological immune-mediated disorders (dated by TCRdb to about 2019). Looking at the study overall: Peripheral blood TCR-beta repertoires from patients with HTLV-I-associated myelopathy (HAM/TSP), patients with multiple sclerosis, and healthy controls were compared in the study using UMI-based sequencing. The cohort comprised about 71 subjects: 15 or so HAM/TSP patients, 34 multiple sclerosis patients and about 20 healthy controls. Longitudinal samples, technical triplicates and paired sorted CD4+ and CD8+ T-cell subsets, alongside PBMC samples, were included among the 106 TCR-beta libraries.

The paper as a whole reports these results and caveats: The highest TCR clonal expansion was observed in HAM/TSP patients, whereas the lowest was observed in MS patients, even when compared with healthy controls. No identical CDR3 amino acid sequences were found to be shared among expanded clones across subjects, suggesting that TCR-beta repertoires were private in all groups.

V is trimmed back by 6 bases and J by 4 bases, and the junction contains 11 bases that no gene match accounts for. Including the terminal cysteine and phenylalanine, the CDR3 comprises 14 residues. The entry retains the CDR3 DNA only, 42 bases that are in frame from base 1. From the germline V gene (reference sequence), CDR1 is DFQATT and CDR2 is SNEGSKA. The receptor's source is a woman aged 60 to 75 with HTLV-1-associated myelopathy (HAM/TSP). Input material: PBMCs. The chain is made from TRBV20-1 and TRBJ2-5; the central 7 bases match TRBD2. The DNA is as follows: TGCAGTGCGCGTTCGGGACTAACGAGAGAGACCCAGTACTTC. Translated, this gives CSARSGLTRETQYF.